This T cell receptor beta chain was identified during a study of siplizumab effects on memory and regulatory T cells. Study-wide results and limits: Suppressive function of proliferating Tregs from siplizumab cultures was not confirmed. Sequences that were alloreactive and traceable to unstimulated CD4+ memory cells were significantly reduced by siplizumab. Major contributors to the alloresponse seemed to be naive T cells, which also appeared more diverse than memory cells.

Data came from immunoSEQ multiplex PCR; TCRdb stores just in-frame clones and leaves some out. The sample yields about 100,000 clones, roughly nine tenths seen once. For this clone: The antigen remains unidentified.

The sample taken for sequencing was Tregs sorted from blood. This TCR was sampled from a human donor in good health.

The CDR3 loop is CASSQVWGGYYEQYF. CDR3 DNA: TGCGCCAGCAGCCAAGTTTGGGGAGGGTACTACGAGCAGTACTTC. The rearrangement joins TRBV4-1 to TRBJ2-7; 7 bases are shared with TRBD2. This CDR3 region has 15 residues. CDR1 and CDR2 (germline): MGHRA, YSYEKL. J was trimmed by 3 bases and V by 1 base; bases with no gene match: 6.